This T cell receptor (beta chain) appears in the sequencing data of a study of blood T cell repertoires in COVID-19. Patients from Seattle were sampled longitudinally, starting during active infection. J was trimmed by 2 bases and V by 5 bases; bases with no gene match: 8. The germline gives CDR1 SGHNT, CDR2 YYREEE (reference sequence). The CDR3 has 16 amino acids. Profiling relied on immunoSEQ multiplex PCR, and the TCRdb table lists in-frame clones only, not all of them. The sample records some 180,000 clones, 82% being singletons. The sample taken for sequencing was peripheral blood. This TCR was recovered from a woman aged 55 to 70 with COVID-19, enrolled during active disease. The J gene is TRBJ2-3, the V gene TRBV5-4; 10 nucleotides line up with TRBD2. The CDR3 reads CASRRTGTSDTDTQYF. DNA of the CDR3: TGTGCCAGCAGGCGGACCGGGACTAGCGACACAGATACGCAGTATTTT.